The text below deals with one TCR beta chain. A few counts support this clone. The antigen it binds to is not known. No much larger clone is present one base from it, and per-base qualities are unavailable. This entry belongs to a study of cytomegalovirus exposure and HLA in healthy donors (dated by TCRdb to about 2017). In terms of the full investigation: In an earlier analysis of roughly 590 of the donors, 250 to 350 Gb of sequence data and roughly 100 million unique TCR beta sequences from about 179 million T cells were reported. An early release covering approximately 600 HLA-typed donors comprised approximately 300 gigabases of sequencing data and tens of millions of unique TCR sequences. Of the roughly 400 genotyped donors, approximately 82% fell in the genetic ancestry cluster associated with self-reported Caucasian donors. The study aimed to test whether cataloging public T cell receptors could reveal signatures of past pathogen exposure. The study profiled the T cell repertoires of more than 500 subjects by immunosequencing and related them to cytomegalovirus serostatus. Besides the first cohort of 550 to 750 subjects, a separate validation cohort made up of 120 different subjects was used. The study combined high-throughput TCR immunosequencing, statistical association of individual TCRs with disease status, and machine learning to predict cytomegalovirus infection status. To study patterns of TCR occurrence, a later analysis re-analyzed previously published TCR beta repertoires from 666 donors and added high-resolution HLA genotyping. The later analysis used no new phenotypic data to find candidate immune exposures, relying instead on TCR beta sequences and their occurrence across donors. An earlier analysis of 587 of the donors applied high-throughput TCR beta sequencing to assess whether each TCR beta V gene segment acted as functional or pseudogenic. Donor age, sex, ethnicity and CMV serostatus were collected together with the repertoire data. Genome-wide SNP genotypes for about three fifths of the roughly 670 donors were used in a later genetic analysis, which treated that subset as a discovery cohort. Every repertoire in the discovery cohort had been generated on one and the same sequencing platform. Class I and class II HLA loci were covered by the typing at four-digit resolution. The number of typed donors differed by locus: about 620-640 for A, B, C, DRB1 and DQB1; 500 to 550 for DQA1; over 600 for DPA1; and some 450 for DPB1. Five DR-DQ haplotypes were handled as single units for association and clustering because linkage in the cohort was strong. Among some 400 genotyped donors of the cohort, an average of around 220,000 unique TCR beta nucleotide sequences was sequenced per donor, of which 15% to 20% were non-productive. Overall study results and their limits: Some IMGT-functional V segments, including TRBV6-2 and TRBV6-3, could not be told apart with the 87-base-pair reads, so those segments were excluded. A group of highly shared sequence variants was considered likely to be a technical artifact of the sequencing pipeline. At a false discovery rate of 0.05, a later analysis linked roughly 17,000 TCR beta sequences to specific HLA alleles. Most TCR sequences were seen in very few donors, while some public TCRs were found in many individuals. HLA typing was unavailable for some donors at each locus, so association tests used only the typed subset. In a later genetic analysis, a missense DCLRE1C variant was associated with V-gene and J-gene trimming of TCR beta chains, and the association was replicated in an independent cohort. In a later analysis, most CMV-associated TCR beta chains were found to appear HLA-restricted, with HLA associations seemingly driven largely by CMV exposure. Cytomegalovirus status was reported to be diagnosed by the classifier with high specificity and sensitivity in both the original and validation cohorts. A later analysis found that TCR association rates varied across HLA loci, with DRB1 alleles showing the most associated TCRs and HLA-C alleles the fewest. In a later genetic analysis, fewer N-insertions in productive TCRs were reported among donors in an Asian-associated ancestry cluster than the roughly 670-donor mean. In a later analysis, HLA-associated TCR beta chains were found to be more clonally expanded and to have lower generation probabilities than equally common non-associated chains. A further reported finding was that TCR beta sequences accurately predicted the HLA-A and HLA-B alleles for most subjects in the first cohort. Linkage disequilibrium might explain the correlated functional status among segregating V segments, but an unknown experimental factor could not be ruled out. In vitro tests confirmed that three of the cytomegalovirus-associated TCR beta chains recognize cytomegalovirus antigens. In an earlier analysis of 587 of the donors, most TCR beta V segments appeared in productive rearrangements about 87% or about 30% of the time, broadly matching IMGT annotations. In a later analysis, several top co-occurrence clusters were reported to appear linked to parvovirus B19, influenza, CMV and Epstein-Barr virus. The only immune exposure information available for the cohort was CMV serostatus. Presence/absence analyses assumed roughly uniform sequencing depth across donors, an assumption that may not hold. Because counts were too low, fewer than 20 rarely observed V segments, including chromosome 9 orphons, were excluded from the earlier analysis of 500 to 700 of the donors. In this cohort, only TCR beta chains were sequenced, and detectable features were limited by the absence of alpha or paired-chain data. The study gave a list of 150 to 200 TCR beta chains associated with cytomegalovirus. The authors suggested that the approach could potentially be extended to other disease states and immunological phenotypes. When HLA alleles, especially DR and DQ, strongly co-occurred, TCR associations were difficult to assign to individual alleles.

The library was generated by the immunoSEQ multiplex PCR assay. The multiplex PCR relied on a mix of 60 forward primers for TCR Vbeta segments and 13 reverse primers for TCR Jbeta segments. A multiplex PCR assay on genomic DNA amplified the CDR3 region of rearranged TCR beta genes. The Illumina HiSeq System was used to sequence the amplified TCR beta libraries as 87-base-pair reads. In the source study's methods: A later analysis counted about 82 million unique TCR beta chains across the 650 to 800 repertoires, and roughly 10 million of these chains were shared by at least two donors. To remove PCR and sequencing errors, raw reads were error-corrected and collapsed into unique sequences using a nearest-neighbor algorithm that merged closely related sequences. To assign V, D and J gene segments, CDR3 sequences were aligned to IMGT reference sequences. For a sequence to be retained, at least a six-nucleotide match to both a V gene segment and a J gene segment was required. A rearrangement was called productive if the CDR3 had no stop codons and remained in frame with V and J, and every other rearrangement was called non-productive. Following IMGT convention, CDR3 was defined as the stretch from the second conserved V-encoded cysteine to the conserved J-encoded phenylalanine. In an earlier analysis of more than 550 of the donors, sequences lacking an unambiguous match to a single V gene segment were excluded. In an earlier analysis of several hundred of the donors, V segments were called functional above 56.7% productive rearrangements and were called segregating when the between-donor standard deviation exceeded 5%. A statistical classification framework was developed to diagnose cytomegalovirus status using the catalog of TCR beta chain sequences. In a later analysis, TCR nucleotide sequences were compared against IMGT/GENE-DB human TR gene sequences so that V and J genes could be assigned. Using the TCRdist pipeline, a later analysis assigned CDR3 sequences along with most-parsimonious VDJ recombination scenarios. In a later analysis, each TCR beta chain was defined by its CDR3 amino acid sequence together with its V-gene family, and reads without a unique V-gene family were excluded. As a way to deal with suspected cross-contamination and a sequencing artifact, a later analysis dropped 450 to 600 nucleotide sequences that were highly shared and had low generation probability. In a later analysis, a clonal expansion index was calculated for each public chain from normalized within-repertoire ranks of inferred template counts. In a later analysis, generation probabilities were computed using a VDJ recombination model fitted to out-of-frame rearrangements, and the results were checked against IGoR. In a later analysis, hypergeometric tests were used to score TCR-TCR, TCR-HLA and TCR-CMV co-occurrence, with a repertoire-size bias correction applied to TCR pairs. False discovery rates were estimated in a later analysis by permuting HLA or CMV assignments 20 times. A later analysis grouped co-occurring TCRs with DBSCAN, adding TCRdist sequence similarity when clustering within HLA-allele-positive subsets. Co-occurrence clustering excluded repertoires with fewer than 30,000 or more than 120,000 public chains, plus five with anomalous nucleotide sharing. As stored in TCRdb, this immuneACCESS dataset retains in-frame rearrangements with V and J assigned. A fraction of the clones does not appear; measured against another copy, unresolved V genes explain less than half of the discrepancy, and the remainder lacks a known reason. V and J calls and clone size come straight from that table; D and trimming were deduced from the DNA. Here the sample has under 200,000 clones; roughly 65% occur a single time. Of the sample, roughly 4.4% is held by the ten largest clones.

In total, just over 650 healthy bone marrow donors made up the cohort. All cohort members were sampled while nominally healthy, although unrecorded immune exposures were likely present. The donor was CMV seropositive and was included in the group of 270 or so seropositive cohort members. Each donor provided a peripheral blood sample, and peripheral blood mononuclear cells were used for TCR beta sequencing. The Qiagen DNeasy Blood Extraction Kit was used to extract genomic DNA from the blood cell samples. The CDR3 sequence holds 15 residues, the cysteine and phenylalanine included. The kept DNA is CDR3 alone, 45 bases in frame from the first base. CDR1 and CDR2, per the germline V gene, are MDHEN and SYDVKM. Relative to germline, V is missing 2 bases and J is missing 4 bases, with 5 bases of the junction outside any gene match.

Sequences were obtained from PBMCs. The V and J genes are TRBV28 and TRBJ1-5; the junction holds 7 bases that match TRBD1. The clonotype was recovered from a woman under 30 in good health and CMV-seropositive. In nucleotides, the sequence is TGTGCCAGCAGTTTACCTTCGACAGGGAATCAGCCCCAGCATTTT. Its translation reads: CASSLPSTGNQPQHF. Beyond the CDR3, the reference TRBV28 and TRBJ1-5 genes provide the residues; the full variable domain reads: DVKVTQSSRYLVKRTGEKVFLECVQDMDHENMFWYRQDPGLGLRLIYFSYDVKMKEKGDIPEGYSVSREKKERFSLILESASTNQTSMYLCASSLPSTGNQPQHFGDGTRLSIL.